This T cell receptor (beta chain) was captured by sequencing in a study of CD8 T cells in Susac syndrome. The J segment lost 7 bases and the V segment lost 6 bases, leaving 12 bases of the junction unmatched. This CDR3 is 17 amino acids long. The germline CDR1 and CDR2 sequences are SNHLY and FYNNEI. An amount of RNA that ranged from roughly 0.5 to 1 ug was reverse transcribed with random hexamers. TCRdb fed the immunoSEQ multiplex PCR reads into MiXCR, producing one record per CDR3 protein. In the table there are a few hundred thousand distinct CDR3 sequences, about 90% of which are singletons. Sequencing of TCR beta drew on CD8+ and CD4+ T cells from blood. The multiple sclerosis control group was made up of treatment-naive patients with stable or active relapsing-remitting disease.

This sequence originates from a human donor with multiple sclerosis. The J gene is TRBJ2-1, the V gene TRBV2, with 13 bases lining up with TRBD2. The sample was CD4+ T cells from PBMCs. CDR3 DNA sequence: TGTGCCAGCAGCGATCAAGGGACTAGCGGGACCCTAAATGAGCAGTTCTTC. This gives the protein CASSDQGTSGTLNEQFF.